Presented here are 24 T cell receptor beta chains from one specimen sequenced in a study of molecular identifiers for immune sequencing clone quantification. TCRdb processed the PCR reads anew with MiXCR; each CDR3 protein has one entry. The sample records 550,000 to 750,000 distinct CDR3 sequences, about 20% being singletons. Sequencing was done on a sample of naive CD8+ T cells from blood, with Jurkat cell RNA spiked in. The subset was: FACS-sorted CD8+CD4-CCR7+CD45RA+ naive T cells. Every receptor here comes from a human donor in good health. Some libraries in this study had Jurkat cell RNA spiked in.

This clonotype was observed a few times. The chain is built from TRBV10-3 and TRBJ1-3; 8 bases match TRBD1. The trim removed 5 bases at V and 0 bases at J, leaving 0 bases unmatched. CDR3 length equals 14 residues. Germline CDR1 ENHRY, CDR2 SYGVKD. This chain's CDR3 is CAISTGGSGNTIYF. In DNA, the CDR3 is TGTGCCATCAGTACAGGGGGCTCTGGAAACACCATATATTTT.

The chain couples TRBV19 to TRBJ2-3, with D uncertain. Trimming removed 0 bases from V and 4 bases from J, with 5 bases in between. Germline V gives CDR1 LNHDA, CDR2 SQIVND (reference sequence). This CDR3 region has 13 residues. The CDR3 protein is CASSIDLPDTQYF. The CDR3 nucleotides are TGTGCCAGTAGTATAGATCTCCCAGATACGCAGTATTTT.

Of note for this clonotype: This clone may be a read error of a much larger clone one base away. This chain links TRBV28 with TRBJ2-3; the match to TRBD1 covers 7 bases. The CDR3 is made up of 18 amino acids. Trimming at V came to 1 base and at J to 3 bases, leaving 13 bases not matched to a gene. Per germline, CDR1 MDHEN and CDR2 SYDVKM. The CDR3 DNA follows: TGTGCCAGCAGTTTATTCCGAGTCAGAGGGGGCCAGACAGATACGCAGTATTTT. Protein product: CASSLFRVRGGQTDTQYF.

This clonotype was counted between two and nine times. Since the CDR3 does not end with the conserved phenylalanine or tryptophan, this likely comes from a read error. The chain joins TRBV5-4 to TRBJ2-1, with 8 bases fitting TRBD1. The CDR3 covers 14 residues. V shed 3 bases and J 8 bases; nucleotides not matched to a gene: 7. Germline CDR1 is SGHNT and CDR2 is YYREEE (reference sequence). The CDR3 nucleotides are TGTGCCAGCAGCTCCGACAGGGGTATCGATGAGCAGTTCTCC. Translation: CASSSDRGIDEQFS.

The rearrangement joins TRBV24-1 to TRBJ2-2; D uncertain. Trimming shortened V by 2 bases and J by 1 base, and 16 bases separated the two germline ends. The CDR3 totals 18 residues. Germline CDR1 is KGHDR and CDR2 is SFDVKD. DNA of the CDR3: TGTGCCACCAGTGATTCTGGCAGAACAGTCATGAACACCGGGGAGCTGTTTTTT. Protein sequence: CATSDSGRTVMNTGELFF.

This clonotype was recorded at least ten times. The V gene is TRBV7-2, the J gene TRBJ1-3; tentative D call: TRBD1 (5 bases). V lost 3 bases and J 1 base, leaving 10 bases between the germline ends. The germline V gene encodes CDR1 SGHTA and CDR2 FQGNSA. The CDR3 covers 15 residues. In DNA form, the CDR3 reads TGTGCCAGCAGCTTGGGGGTCGTATCTGGAAACACCATATATTTT. Amino acid sequence: CASSLGVVSGNTIYF. The whole variable domain, filled in from reference TRBV7-2 and TRBJ1-3, reads GAGVSQSPSNKVTEKGKDVELRCDPISGHTALYWYRQSLGQGLEFLIYFQGNSAPDKSGLPSDRFSAERTGGSVSTLTIQRTQQEDSAVYLCASSLGVVSGNTIYFGEGSWLTVV.

This clonotype was counted ten times or more. The V gene is TRBV3-1, the J gene TRBJ1-1; D not certain. This CDR3 region has 14 residues. V was pared by 4 bases and J by 0 bases, with 9 bases between. Germline V gene lookup returns CDR1 LGHDT and CDR2 YNNKEL (reference sequence). The CDR3 spells CASSLSPMNTEAFF. The CDR3 DNA reads as TGTGCCAGCAGCCTCAGCCCGATGAACACTGAAGCTTTCTTT.

This clonotype was counted between two and nine times. The V gene is TRBV2, the J gene TRBJ2-1, with unresolved D. Trimming stripped 1 base from V and 7 bases from J, with 11 bases between. Germline-derived CDR1 and CDR2 are SNHLY and FYNNEI. The CDR3 runs to 14 residues. CDR3 amino acids: CASSEGLGYNEQFF. CDR3 DNA sequence: TGTGCCAGCAGTGAAGGCTTGGGGTATAATGAGCAGTTCTTC.

Concerning this clonotype itself: This clone may be a read error of a much larger clone one base away. The chain joins TRBV27 to TRBJ2-4; TRBD1 agrees at 8 bases. The CDR3 covers 14 residues. Germline-derived CDR1 and CDR2 are MNHEY and SMNVEV (reference sequence). The CDR3 DNA follows: TGTGCCAGCAGTCCGCAGGGGGCTCGCAACACTCAGTACTTC. Residues: CASSPQGARNTQYF.

Concerning this clonotype itself: An end of the junction does not agree with germline; a read error may underlie this. The V gene is TRBV5-3, the J gene TRBJ2-7; 8 bases are shared with TRBD2. TRBV5-3 counts as an open reading frame of uncertain function. This CDR3 is built from 14 residues. The DNA of the CDR3 is TGTGCCAGCAGCTTGGATGGTAGCGGGGATGAGCAGTACTTC. It codes for CASSLDGSGDEQYF.

This clonotype was detected once. The chain recombines TRBV7-9 with TRBJ2-7; the D gene is possibly TRBD2 (6 bases). Germline lookup yields CDR1 SEHNR and CDR2 FQNEAQ (reference sequence). The length of the CDR3 is 16 residues. Trimming removed 6 bases from V and 4 bases from J, with 22 bases in between. The CDR3 loop is CASSSRDSRAPYEQYF. CDR3 DNA: TGTGCCAGCAGTTCCCGGGACTCTAGAGCCCCTTACGAGCAGTACTTC.

This clonotype came up many times. The chain couples TRBV9 to TRBJ1-1; 7 nucleotides match TRBD1. Germline CDR1 is SGDLS and CDR2 is YYNGEE. The CDR3 length is 16 residues. The J segment lost 2 bases and the V segment lost 2 bases, leaving 9 bases of the junction unmatched. In nucleotides, the CDR3 is TGTGCCAGCAGCGTCTTGTCCGACAGGGTTAACACTGAAGCTTTCTTT. Encoded protein: CASSVLSDRVNTEAFF.

The table lists this clonotype with a few counts. The chain recombines TRBV24-1 with TRBJ2-1; 10 bases agree with TRBD2. After removal of 3 bases from V and 6 bases from J, the junction contained 13 bases not matched to a gene. The germline CDR1 and CDR2 sequences are KGHDR and SFDVKD. The CDR3 covers 18 residues. The CDR3 sequence is CATSDSVSGRVFGNEQFF. DNA for the CDR3: TGTGCCACCAGTGATAGTGTGAGCGGGAGGGTTTTTGGCAATGAGCAGTTCTTC.

The table lists this clonotype with a few counts. The chain couples TRBV4-1 to TRBJ1-1, with D hard to call. Trimming took 4 bases from V and 6 from J, leaving 12 bases between them. The CDR3 consists of 13 residues. Germline CDR1 reads MGHRA; CDR2 reads YSYEKL. This CDR3 is CASSPSGSAEAFF. Written as DNA, the CDR3 is TGCGCCAGCAGCCCGAGTGGGTCCGCTGAAGCTTTCTTT.

This clonotype showed up many times. The chain is built from TRBV5-1 and TRBJ1-1; TRBD1 matches 9 bases. J gave up 2 bases and V 4 bases, and 6 bases lay outside the gene matches. Germline lookup yields CDR1 SGHRS and CDR2 YFSETQ. CDR3 size: 15 residues. This chain's CDR3 is CASSPGQGINTEAFF. As DNA, the CDR3 is TGCGCCAGCAGCCCAGGACAGGGGATTAACACTGAAGCTTTCTTT.

The sample holds many counts of this clonotype. The chain couples TRBV28 to TRBJ2-5, with TRBD1 as a possible D gene (6 bases). Germline loops: CDR1 MDHEN, CDR2 SYDVKM. V was shortened by 6 bases and J by 1 base, with 9 bases between the two germline ends. This CDR3 comprises 13 residues. This chain's CDR3 is CASRPDSQETQYF. The CDR3 DNA sequence: TGTGCCAGCAGACCGGACAGCCAAGAGACCCAGTACTTC.

As concerns this clonotype: This may be a read error, as it is one base from a much larger clone. The gene calls are TRBV29-1 and TRBJ2-7; the D is unclear. The CDR3 runs to 14 residues. The germline V gene has CDR1 SQVTM and CDR2 ANQGSEA. V lost 0 bases, J lost 2 bases, and 11 bases lay in between. The CDR3 spells CSVEEAGYPYEQYF. CDR3 sequence (DNA): TGCAGCGTTGAAGAGGCAGGATACCCCTACGAGCAGTACTTC.

This clonotype has a count of ten or more. V is TRBV7-9 and J is TRBJ2-7, with 7 nucleotides matching TRBD1. Trimming at V came to 6 bases and at J to 0 bases, leaving 5 bases not matched to a gene. Germline values: CDR1 SEHNR, CDR2 FQNEAQ (reference sequence). This CDR3 comprises 14 residues. The CDR3 protein is CASSPDRASYEQYF. CDR3 DNA sequence: TGTGCCAGCAGTCCAGACAGGGCCTCCTACGAGCAGTACTTC.

This clonotype was seen once. J is TRBJ2-3 and V is TRBV5-6; D unclear. From germline, CDR1 is SGHDT and CDR2 YYEEEE. Trimming took off 4 bases at V and 0 bases at J, with 12 bases between the two ends. The CDR3 runs to 15 residues. CDR3 in DNA: TGTGCCAGCAGCCCCCTGGCGGAAAGCACAGATACGCAGTATTTT. As protein: CASSPLAESTDTQYF.

This clonotype was found many times. The chain has TRBV7-8 and TRBJ1-1; tentative D call: TRBD1 (5 bases). Trimming cost V 7 bases and J 4 bases, with 16 bases left between them. The CDR3 has 14 residues. Germline V lookup: CDR1 SGHVS, CDR2 FQNEAQ. In nucleotides, the CDR3 is TGTGCCAGCACCCGGGGGACGGGTGTCACTGAAGCTTTCTTT. This translates into CASTRGTGVTEAFF.

This clonotype was seen many times. The rearrangement links TRBV6-2 or TRBV6-3 to TRBJ2-7; D gene ambiguous. From germline, CDR1 is MNHEY and CDR2 SVGEGT. The V end was cut by 7 bases, the J end by 3 bases, with 13 bases between. CDR3 length: 13 residues. CDR3 residues: CASKFGPGYEQYF. The CDR3 DNA is TGTGCCAGCAAGTTCGGGCCCGGCTACGAGCAGTACTTC.

This clonotype was seen a few times. The V call is TRBV19, the J call TRBJ2-3; 9 bases align to TRBD1. Germline-derived CDR1 and CDR2 are LNHDA and SQIVND (reference sequence). The V and J ends lost 4 bases and 3 bases, in that order; junction bases with no gene match: 5. This CDR3 is built from 15 residues. The CDR3 nucleotides read TGTGCCAGTAGTAATACAGGGGGCAGGACAGATACGCAGTATTTT. Translating it yields CASSNTGGRTDTQYF.

About this clonotype itself: Germline and junction disagree at one end, which may indicate a read error. The chain links TRBV6-2 or TRBV6-3 to TRBJ1-1; the D is unclear. The CDR3 consists of 14 residues. Looked up from germline, CDR1 is MNHEY and CDR2 is SVGEGT. DNA for the CDR3: TGTGCCAGCAGTTACGTGGGTTTGAACACTGTAGCTTTCTTT. This encodes CASSYVGLNTVAFF.

This clonotype was counted at least ten times. V usage is TRBV5-4 and J usage is TRBJ2-5; maybe TRBD2 (5 bases). CDR1 is SGHNT, CDR2 YYREEE, per germline (reference sequence). Trimming cost V 4 bases and J 0 bases, with 10 bases left between them. The CDR3 is 14 residues long. CDR3 in amino acids: CASSPGGNQETQYF. The DNA of the CDR3 is TGTGCCAGCAGCCCCGGAGGAAACCAAGAGACCCAGTACTTC.